This note documents a single TCR beta chain sequence. What it binds is unknown. Assay: immunoSEQ multiplex PCR; the TCRdb copy retains only in-frame clones and omits some. The sample has roughly 64,000 clones, 80% to 90% seen once. These data are taken from a study of pediatric ulcerative colitis. Study results and caveats: All ulcerative colitis patients, but no controls, carried a couple of rectal clonotypes. Compared with controls, ulcerative colitis showed greater blood-rectum clone sharing.

The germline V gene encodes CDR1 SNHLY and CDR2 FYNNEI. This CDR3 comprises 13 residues. This receptor was obtained from a boy between 10 and 17 years old with severe ulcerative colitis. Sample: blood. V gene TRBV2 combines with J gene TRBJ2-5; D is undetermined. The end of the DNA fits TRBJ2-7 better, so the J call may be wrong. The CDR3 DNA reads TGTGCCAGCCGCGCCGGCAGTGCCTACGAGCAGTACTTC. The encoded protein is CASRAGSAYEQYF.